The clone carrying this T cell receptor (beta chain) was counted at least ten times. The antigen is unknown. This record comes from a study of CD8+CD57+ T cells in acquired aplastic anemia. General observations from the study: Patients and controls shared approximately 30 CD8+ CDR3 sequences, highly expressed in patients. The study found no significant CD8+ Simpson's diversity difference between patients and controls.

Sequencing was done on patients that had shown CD8+CD57+ cell expansion by flow cytometry. CDR1 and CDR2 from the germline V gene are DFQATT and SNEGSKA (reference sequence). V trimming: 5 bases; J trimming: 4 bases; junction bases outside the gene matches: 19. The CDR3 has 19 amino acids. The TCR beta profiling, which covered VDJ combination and CDR3 sequence, was carried out using genomic DNA as the template. TCRdb reanalysed the reads using MiXCR and keeps one entry per CDR3 protein. Of roughly 240,000 distinct CDR3 sequences listed, around half are singletons. Sequencing was done on a sample of sorted CD4+, CD8+, or CD8+CD57+ T cells (not recorded which) from PBMCs. This chain uses TRBV20-1 with TRBJ2-7, with 14 positions matching TRBD2. The TCR comes from a human donor with aplastic anemia. The CDR3 nucleotides are TGCAGTGCTCGCCCGCTTAGGACTAGCGGGAGGATTCCTGCTTACGAGCAGTACTTC. It yields the protein CSARPLRTSGRIPAYEQYF.